This T cell receptor (beta chain) comes out of a study of beta chain features in type 1 diabetes. Remarks on this clone: No antigen is known for it. One junction end does not reproduce the germline sequence, and a read error may be involved.

This CDR3 has 15 amino acids. Germline CDR1 reads SEHNR; CDR2 reads FQNEAQ (reference sequence). Blood was drawn once from each donor into heparinised tubes. The draws averaged about 120 mL. Sorting with CD45RO/CCR7/CD25/CD127/CD95/CD27 yielded naive, central memory, regulatory and stem-like memory CD4+ cells. The isolated RNA, all of it, was reverse transcribed, so expressed TCRB transcripts were what got sequenced. The repertoire was sequenced with immunoSEQ multiplex PCR; TCRdb's copy has only in-frame clones and lacks some. The top ten hold just under 0.04% of the sample, which has 600,000 or so clones, roughly 13% seen once. General observations from the study: Shortening that was moderate but significant affected the TCRB CDR3s of Type 1 diabetes patients in all four CD4+ subsets.

J is TRBJ1-2 and V is TRBV7-9, with TRBD1 matching over 9 bases. Specimen: naive CD4+ T cells from blood. This clonotype originated in a man younger than 35 with type 1 diabetes. The DNA for the CDR3 is TGTGCCAGCAGCTTAGGAGTACAGGGGGCGCTTTCGGTCGCCTTC. Translated: CASSLGVQGALSVAF.